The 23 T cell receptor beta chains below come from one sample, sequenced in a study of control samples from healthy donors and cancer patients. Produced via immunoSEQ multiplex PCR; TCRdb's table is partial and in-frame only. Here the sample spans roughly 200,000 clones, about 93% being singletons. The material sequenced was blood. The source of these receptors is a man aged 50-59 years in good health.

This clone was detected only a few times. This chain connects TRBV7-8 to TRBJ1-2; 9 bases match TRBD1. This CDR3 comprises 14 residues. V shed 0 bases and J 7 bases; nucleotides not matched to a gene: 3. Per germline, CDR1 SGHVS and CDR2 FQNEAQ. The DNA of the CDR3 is TGTGCCAGCAGCTTAGCATGGGACAGGGCTGGCTACACCTTC. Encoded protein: CASSLAWDRAGYTF.

The CDR3 nucleotides are TGTGCCACCAGGCCACAGGGGGCAGGTGAAGCTTTCTTT. Its protein product is CATRPQGAGEAFF. This rearrangement joins TRBV15 to TRBJ1-1, with TRBD1 identical over 9 bases. This CDR3 spans 13 amino acids. The V segment lost 6 bases and the J segment 7 bases; nucleotides outside the gene matches: 6. The germline CDR1 and CDR2 sequences are LNHNV and YYDKDF (reference sequence). Together with reference TRBV15 and TRBJ1-1, the CDR3 gives the full variable domain: DAMVIQNPRYQVTQFGKPVTLSCSQTLNHNVMYWYQQKSSQAPKLLFHYYDKDFNNEADTPDNFQSRRPNTSFCFLDIRSPGLGDTAMYLCATRPQGAGEAFFGQGTRLTVV.

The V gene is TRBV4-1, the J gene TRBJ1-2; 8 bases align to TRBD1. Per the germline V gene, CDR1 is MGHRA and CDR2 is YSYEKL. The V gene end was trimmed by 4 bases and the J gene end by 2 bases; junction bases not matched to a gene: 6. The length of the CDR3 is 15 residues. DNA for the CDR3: TGCGCCAGCAGCCCAGGGGGCTGGGGCAACTATGGCTACACCTTC. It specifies CASSPGGWGNYGYTF.

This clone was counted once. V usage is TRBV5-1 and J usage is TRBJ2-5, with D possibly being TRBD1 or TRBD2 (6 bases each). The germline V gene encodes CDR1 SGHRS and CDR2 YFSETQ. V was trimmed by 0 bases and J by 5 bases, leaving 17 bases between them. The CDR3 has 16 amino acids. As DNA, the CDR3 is TGCGCCAGCAGCTTGGCCGTCGGGGGCTTTGGGGAGACCCAGTACTTC. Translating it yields CASSLAVGGFGETQYF. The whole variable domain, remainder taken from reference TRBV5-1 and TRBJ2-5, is KAGVTQTPRYLIKTRGQQVTLSCSPISGHRSVSWYQQTPGQGLQFLFEYFSETQRNKGNFPGRFSGRQFSNSRSEMNVSTLELGDSALYLCASSLAVGGFGETQYFGPGTRLLVL.

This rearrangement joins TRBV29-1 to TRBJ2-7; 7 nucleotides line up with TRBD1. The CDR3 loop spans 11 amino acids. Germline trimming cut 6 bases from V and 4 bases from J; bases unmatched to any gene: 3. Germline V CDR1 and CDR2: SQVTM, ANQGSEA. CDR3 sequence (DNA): TGCAGCGTCGGGACAGCTTACGAGCAGTACGTC. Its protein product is CSVGTAYEQYV.

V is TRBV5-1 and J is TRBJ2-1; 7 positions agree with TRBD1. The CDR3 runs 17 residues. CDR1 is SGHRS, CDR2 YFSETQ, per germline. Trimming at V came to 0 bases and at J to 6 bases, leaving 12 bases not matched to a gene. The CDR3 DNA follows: TGCGCCAGCAGCTTGGGCCCTCTCGGACAGGCTTCCAATGAGCAGTTCTTC. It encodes CASSLGPLGQASNEQFF.

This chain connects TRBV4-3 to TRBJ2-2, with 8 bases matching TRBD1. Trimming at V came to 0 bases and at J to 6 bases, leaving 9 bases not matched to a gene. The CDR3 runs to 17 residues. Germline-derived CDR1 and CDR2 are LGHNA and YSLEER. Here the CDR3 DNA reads TGCGCCAGCAGCCAAGATCTCGGGACAGGAGGTGCCGGGGAGCTGTTTTTT. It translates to CASSQDLGTGGAGELFF.

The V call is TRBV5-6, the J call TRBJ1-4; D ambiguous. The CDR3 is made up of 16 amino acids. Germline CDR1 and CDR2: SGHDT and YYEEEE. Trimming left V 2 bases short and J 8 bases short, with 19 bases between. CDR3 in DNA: TGTGCCAGCAGCTTTAGGTCCCCGGCAGGTGAGGAAAAACTGTTTTTT. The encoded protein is CASSFRSPAGEEKLFF.

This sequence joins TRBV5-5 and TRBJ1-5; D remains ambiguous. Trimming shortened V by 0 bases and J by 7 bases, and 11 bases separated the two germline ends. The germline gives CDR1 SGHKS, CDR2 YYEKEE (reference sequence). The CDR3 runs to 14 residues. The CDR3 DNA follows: TGTGCCAGCAGCTTGGGACACCTTCGGCAGCCCCAGCATTTT. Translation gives CASSLGHLRQPQHF. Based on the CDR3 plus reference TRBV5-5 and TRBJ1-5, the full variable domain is DAGVTQSPTHLIKTRGQQVTLRCSPISGHKSVSWYQQVLGQGPQFIFQYYEKEERGRGNFPDRFSARQFPNYSSELNVNALLLGDSALYLCASSLGHLRQPQHFGDGTRLSIL.

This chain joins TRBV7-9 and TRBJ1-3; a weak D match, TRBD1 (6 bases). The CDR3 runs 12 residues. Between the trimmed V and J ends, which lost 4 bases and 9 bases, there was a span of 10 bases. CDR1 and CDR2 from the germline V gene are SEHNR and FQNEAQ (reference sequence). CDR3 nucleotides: TGTGCCAGCAGCTCGACAGGACCCACCATATATTTT. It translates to CASSSTGPTIYF.

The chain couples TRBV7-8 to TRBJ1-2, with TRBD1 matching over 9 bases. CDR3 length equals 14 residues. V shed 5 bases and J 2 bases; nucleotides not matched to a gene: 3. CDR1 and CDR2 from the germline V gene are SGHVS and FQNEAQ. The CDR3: CASSIGTGNYGYTF. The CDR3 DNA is TGTGCCAGCAGCATCGGGACAGGGAACTATGGCTACACCTTC.

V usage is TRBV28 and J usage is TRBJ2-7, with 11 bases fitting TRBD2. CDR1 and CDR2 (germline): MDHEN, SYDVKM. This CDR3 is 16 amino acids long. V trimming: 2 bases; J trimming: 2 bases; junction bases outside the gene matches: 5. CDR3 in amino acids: CASSLRLAGIPYEQYF. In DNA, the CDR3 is TGTGCCAGCAGTTTAAGACTAGCGGGGATTCCCTACGAGCAGTACTTC.

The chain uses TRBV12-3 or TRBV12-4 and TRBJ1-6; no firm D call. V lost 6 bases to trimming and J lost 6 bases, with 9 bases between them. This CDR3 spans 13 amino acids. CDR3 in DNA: TGTGCCAGCAGCCGCAATTTTAATTCACCCCTCCACTTT. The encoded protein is CASSRNFNSPLHF.

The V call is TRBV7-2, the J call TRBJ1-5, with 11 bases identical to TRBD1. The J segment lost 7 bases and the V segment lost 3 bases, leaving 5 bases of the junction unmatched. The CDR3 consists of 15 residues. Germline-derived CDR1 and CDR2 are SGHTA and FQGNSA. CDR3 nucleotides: TGTGCCAGCAGCTTGGACAGGGGGCAATGGCAGCCCCAGCATTTT. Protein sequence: CASSLDRGQWQPQHF.

The CDR3 sequence is CASSLGSDTQYF. In DNA form, the CDR3 reads TGCGCCAGCAGCTTGGGGTCAGATACGCAGTATTTT. J is TRBJ2-3 and V is TRBV5-1; D remains ambiguous. Per germline, CDR1 SGHRS and CDR2 YFSETQ. The CDR3 loop spans 12 amino acids. Trimming stripped 0 bases from V and 4 bases from J, with 3 bases between. Looking up the rest from reference TRBV5-1 and TRBJ2-3 gives the full variable domain: KAGVTQTPRYLIKTRGQQVTLSCSPISGHRSVSWYQQTPGQGLQFLFEYFSETQRNKGNFPGRFSGRQFSNSRSEMNVSTLELGDSALYLCASSLGSDTQYFGPGTRLTVL.

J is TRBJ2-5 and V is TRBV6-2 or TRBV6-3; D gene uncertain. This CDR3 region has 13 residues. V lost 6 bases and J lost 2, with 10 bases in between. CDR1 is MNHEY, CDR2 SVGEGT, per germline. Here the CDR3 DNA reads TGTGCCAGCAGCCTGACATTTCAAGAGACCCAGTACTTC. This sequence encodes CASSLTFQETQYF.

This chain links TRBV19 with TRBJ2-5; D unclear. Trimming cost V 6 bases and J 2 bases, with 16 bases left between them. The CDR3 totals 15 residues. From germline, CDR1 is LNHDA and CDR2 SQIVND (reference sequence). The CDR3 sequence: CASSPYGLRQETQYF. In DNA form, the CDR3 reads TGTGCCAGTAGCCCCTATGGCCTTAGACAAGAGACCCAGTACTTC.

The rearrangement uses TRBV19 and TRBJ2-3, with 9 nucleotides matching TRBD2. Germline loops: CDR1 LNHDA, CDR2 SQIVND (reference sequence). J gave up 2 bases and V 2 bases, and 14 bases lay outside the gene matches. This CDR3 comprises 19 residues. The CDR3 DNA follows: TGTGCCAGTAGTATAAGCCCCCCTTCTAGCGGGGTTATCACAGATACGCAGTATTTT. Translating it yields CASSISPPSSGVITDTQYF.

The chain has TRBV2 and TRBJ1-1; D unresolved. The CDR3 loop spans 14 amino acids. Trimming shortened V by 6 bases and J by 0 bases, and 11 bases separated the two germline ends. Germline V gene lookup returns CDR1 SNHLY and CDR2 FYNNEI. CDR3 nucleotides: TGTGCCAGCAGGGTTGAGATCTTGAACACTGAAGCTTTCTTT. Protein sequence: CASRVEILNTEAFF.

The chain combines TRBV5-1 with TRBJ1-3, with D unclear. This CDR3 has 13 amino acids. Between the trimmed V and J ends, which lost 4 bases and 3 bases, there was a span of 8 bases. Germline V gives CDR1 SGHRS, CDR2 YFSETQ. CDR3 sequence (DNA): TGCGCCAGCAGCCTCGATAATGGAAACACCATATATTTT. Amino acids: CASSLDNGNTIYF.

CDR3 nucleotides: TGTGCCAGCAGGATGTCACAGGGGAATGAAGCTTTCTTT. It codes for CASRMSQGNEAFF. The chain is built from TRBV7-9 and TRBJ1-1; 7 bases line up with TRBD1. J was trimmed by 7 bases and V by 6 bases; bases with no gene match: 8. Germline V CDR1 and CDR2: SEHNR, FQNEAQ (reference sequence). The CDR3 spans 13 residues.

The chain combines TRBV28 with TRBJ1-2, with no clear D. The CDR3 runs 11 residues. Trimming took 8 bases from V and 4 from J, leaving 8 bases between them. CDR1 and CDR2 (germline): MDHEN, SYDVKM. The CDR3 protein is CASGQLYGYTF. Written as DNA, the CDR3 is TGTGCCAGCGGGCAGCTCTATGGCTACACCTTC.

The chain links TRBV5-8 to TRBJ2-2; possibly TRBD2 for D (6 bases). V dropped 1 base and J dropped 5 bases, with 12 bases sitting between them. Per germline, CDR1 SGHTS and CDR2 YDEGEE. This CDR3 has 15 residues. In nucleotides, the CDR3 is TGTGCCAGCAGCTTGATACCAGGGAGGACCGGGGAGCTGTTTTTT. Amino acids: CASSLIPGRTGELFF.